These T cell receptor beta chains were read from a single sample in a study of T cells after yellow fever vaccination. TCRdb called the 5' RACE reads again in MiXCR, with one record for every CDR3 protein. The sample holds fewer than 500,000 distinct CDR3 sequences, roughly 20% seen once. The sequenced sample was PBMCs, obtained before the yellow fever booster vaccination. The origin of the receptors is a man younger than 35 who received the YFV17D yellow fever vaccine. Each CDR3 is given with its conserved first and last residue.

>TRBJ1-2|TRBV4-1
CASSSQAVHGYTF
>TRBJ2-3|TRBV10-2
CASSDSDWRGGTDTQYF
>TRBJ2-2|TRBV20-1
CSARGNTRSNTGELFF
>TRBJ1-1|TRBV5-1
CASSLVTAPTDTEAFF
>TRBJ2-5|TRBV5-4
CASTSGGPVQETQYF
>TRBJ2-4|TRBV19
CASSKVNLAKNIQYF
>TRBJ2-3|TRBV12-3/TRBV12-4
CASSLGRAGVDTQYF
>TRBJ2-1|TRBV4-1
CASSQGGGTYNEQFF
>TRBJ2-1|TRBV7-2
CASSRGGGAAYNEQFF
>TRBJ2-3|TRBV10-3
CASKGQGPTDTQYF
>TRBJ2-1|TRBV7-7
CASSSQGRNEQFF
>TRBJ1-5|TRBV19
CASNLGQYQPQHF
>TRBJ1-2|TRBV10-3
CAISDSGDDIRGYTF
>TRBJ2-5|TRBV7-6
CASSLIGTQYF
>TRBJ1-1|TRBV6-6
CASSPRGGKNTEAFF
>TRBJ1-5|TRBV7-9
CASSLGEASNQPQHF
>TRBJ1-5|TRBV19
CASKDLLLNQPQHF
>TRBJ2-1|TRBV4-1
CASSQVQVDYNEQFF
>TRBJ1-4|TRBV7-6
CASSSQGLNEKLFF
>TRBJ2-3|TRBV7-2
CASSSSGGFVTDTQYF
>TRBJ1-2|TRBV7-2
CASSPPDSSYGYTF
>TRBJ2-1|TRBV4-1
CASSQGGLGTHNEQFF
>TRBJ2-5|TRBV5-4
CASSPAGTGDTQYF
>TRBJ2-1|TRBV7-7
CASSPGLTGTRIFNEQFF
>TRBJ1-1|TRBV12-3/TRBV12-4
CASSLERETQFAF
>TRBJ2-1|TRBV20-1
CSATLRNNEQFF
>TRBJ1-2|TRBV10-2
CASFGGEWYGYTF
>TRBJ1-1|TRBV20-1
CSASPAGQLTEAFF
>TRBJ2-3|TRBV7-9
CASSLDMAGGPQYF
>TRBJ2-1|TRBV6-4
CASSDSGGLNEQFF
>TRBJ2-3|TRBV20-1
CSAPRLDGTDTQYF
>TRBJ2-7|TRBV6-6
CASIKGLAAPGLSYEQYF
>TRBJ2-1|TRBV20-1
CSAKGEWGTSSYNEQFF
>TRBJ1-2|TRBV29-1
CSVEDSHYGYTF
>TRBJ2-1|TRBV7-9
CASSSPGTGDNEQFF
>TRBJ2-5|TRBV2
CASSEGGFGTQYF
>TRBJ1-1|TRBV20-1
CSARDNGGDTEAFF
>TRBJ1-5|TRBV7-3
CASSLGVNQPQHF
>TRBJ2-1|TRBV7-2
CASSSGESGWFF
>TRBJ2-1|TRBV9
CASSPMRRFEQFF
>TRBJ2-7|TRBV9
CASSETSLSYEQYF
>TRBJ1-1|TRBV7-9
CASSFWALNTEAFF
>TRBJ2-3|TRBV19
CASSSGGSEDDTQYF
>TRBJ2-1|TRBV7-2
CASSLARSSGNEQFF
>TRBJ1-5|TRBV28
CASSFRSPQQHF
>TRBJ2-6|TRBV10-3
CAISGTSGAGANVLTF
>TRBJ1-4|TRBV6-5
CATRAGGAGEKLFF
>TRBJ2-1|TRBV12-3/TRBV12-4
CASTKSGRSSYNEQFF
>TRBJ2-1|TRBV12-3/TRBV12-4
CASSRRGVEGNEQFF
>TRBJ2-5|TRBV5-6
CASSLNREQETQYF